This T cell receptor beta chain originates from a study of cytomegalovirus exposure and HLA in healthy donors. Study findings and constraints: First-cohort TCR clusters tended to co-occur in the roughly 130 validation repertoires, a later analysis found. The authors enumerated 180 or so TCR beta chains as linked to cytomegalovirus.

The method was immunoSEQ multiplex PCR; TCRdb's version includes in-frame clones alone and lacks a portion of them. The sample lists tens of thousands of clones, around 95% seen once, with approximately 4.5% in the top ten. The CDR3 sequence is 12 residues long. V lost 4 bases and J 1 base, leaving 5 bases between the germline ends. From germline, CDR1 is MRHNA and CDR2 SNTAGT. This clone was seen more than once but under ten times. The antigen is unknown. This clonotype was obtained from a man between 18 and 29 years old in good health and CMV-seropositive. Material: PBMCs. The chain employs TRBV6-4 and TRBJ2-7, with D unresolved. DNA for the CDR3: TGTGCCAGCAGTGCCTTGTCCTACGAGCAGTACTTC. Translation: CASSALSYEQYF.